This T cell receptor (beta chain) was profiled in a study of blood T cell repertoires in COVID-19. As processed by the authors: Counts of nucleated cells, estimated from reference gene primer amplification, were obtained. Repertoires were generated with immunoSEQ multiplex PCR, while TCRdb's copy carries only in-frame clones and drops some. The V and J calls and clone size come from that table; D and trimming were worked out from the DNA. The table has roughly 170,000 clones, approximately 79% seen once; the top ten hold about 3%. Germline CDR1 SGHNT, CDR2 YYREEE (reference sequence). CDR3 length: 15 amino acids. Trimming took 0 bases from V and 0 from J, leaving 7 bases between them.

Source material: peripheral blood. The TCR comes from a woman older than 75 with acute or convalescent COVID-19. This chain joins TRBV5-4 and TRBJ1-5; no clear D gene. For the CDR3, the DNA is TGTGCCAGCAGCTTGGACGGGAATAGCAATCAGCCCCAGCATTTT. Protein sequence: CASSLDGNSNQPQHF. Full variable domain (missing parts from reference TRBV5-4 and TRBJ1-5): ETGVTQSPTHLIKTRGQQVTLRCSSQSGHNTVSWYQQALGQGPQFIFQYYREEENGRGNFPPRFSGLQFPNYSSELNVNALELDDSALYLCASSLDGNSNQPQHFGDGTRLSIL.